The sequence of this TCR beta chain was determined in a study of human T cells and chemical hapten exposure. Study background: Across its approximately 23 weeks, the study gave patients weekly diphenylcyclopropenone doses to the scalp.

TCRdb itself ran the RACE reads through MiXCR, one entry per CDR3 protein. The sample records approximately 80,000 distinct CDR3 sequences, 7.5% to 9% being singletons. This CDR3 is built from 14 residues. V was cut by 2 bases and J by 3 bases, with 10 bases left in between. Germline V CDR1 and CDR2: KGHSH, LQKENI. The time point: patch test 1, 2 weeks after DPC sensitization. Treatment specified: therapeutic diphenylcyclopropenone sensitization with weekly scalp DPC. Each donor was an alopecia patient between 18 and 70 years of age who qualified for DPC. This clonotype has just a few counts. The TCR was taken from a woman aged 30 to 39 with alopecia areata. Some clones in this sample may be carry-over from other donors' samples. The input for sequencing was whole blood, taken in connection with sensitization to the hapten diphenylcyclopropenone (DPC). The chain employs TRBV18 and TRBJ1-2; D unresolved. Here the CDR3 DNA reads TGTGCCAGCTCACCAATTTTAACAGACTATGGCTACACCTTC. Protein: CASSPILTDYGYTF.